This TCR beta chain originates from a study of blood T cell repertoires in COVID-19. At the level of the study: COVID-19 samples from acute and convalescent phases originated in the United States, Italy and Spain.

Measured with immunoSEQ multiplex PCR; TCRdb has only the in-frame clones, and not every one. This repertoire shows tens of thousands of clones, around 82% found once; its top ten account for around 30%. The V gene's germline CDR1 is ENHRY and CDR2 SYGVKD. V shed 0 bases and J 5 bases; nucleotides not matched to a gene: 7. The CDR3 sequence is 16 residues long. The chain carries TRBV10-3 and TRBJ1-1; 9 nucleotides agree with TRBD1. Sequenced sample: peripheral blood. This sequence was found in a human donor in a cohort sampled during active COVID-19. The CDR3 here is CAISESGRTGVTEAFF. CDR3 sequence (DNA): TGTGCCATCAGTGAGTCAGGGAGGACAGGGGTTACTGAAGCTTTCTTT.